These 24 T cell receptor beta chains were sequenced from one sample in a study of blood T cell repertoires in COVID-19. This table comes from immunoSEQ multiplex PCR, and its TCRdb copy is limited to in-frame clones, with some not included. The sample contains about 190,000 clones, around 80% of which appear only once. The sequencing input was peripheral blood. Receptors were obtained from a man aged 50 to 60 who had recovered from COVID-19.

The chain uses TRBV20-1 and TRBJ2-1; perhaps TRBD1 as D (6 bases). Trimming stripped 5 bases from V and 8 bases from J, with 7 bases between. The CDR3 loop spans 10 amino acids. Germline CDR1 is DFQATT and CDR2 is SNEGSKA (reference sequence). DNA of the CDR3: TGCAGTGCTCGACAGGATGAGCAGTTCTTC. This codes for CSARQDEQFF.

As regards this clone: The same CDR3 is also encoded by other DNA sequences in this sample. For the CDR3, the DNA is TGTGCCAGCAGCTTAACGCCACGGACTGAAGCTTTCTTT. It is translated as CASSLTPRTEAFF. The chain employs TRBV7-3 and TRBJ1-1; D is ambiguous. V was shortened by 0 bases and J by 5 bases, with 7 bases between the two germline ends. Germline CDR1 reads SGHTA; CDR2 reads FQGTGA. The CDR3 totals 13 residues.

V usage is TRBV14 and J usage is TRBJ2-7, with 13 bases fitting TRBD2. Germline CDR1 and CDR2: SGHDN and FVKESK. The CDR3 runs 15 residues. V lost 3 bases, J lost 5 bases, and 4 bases stayed unmatched. The CDR3 nucleotides read TGTGCCAGCAGCCAGGGACTAGCGGGATATCACGAGCAGTACTTC. It is translated as CASSQGLAGYHEQYF.

This clone appeared many times. This chain connects TRBV5-1 to TRBJ1-6; the match to TRBD1 covers 7 bases. This CDR3 spans 15 amino acids. Trimming removed 0 bases from V and 7 bases from J; junction bases left unmatched: 4. Germline values: CDR1 SGHRS, CDR2 YFSETQ. The CDR3 is CASSLAPGGNSPLHF. CDR3 nucleotides: TGCGCCAGCAGCTTGGCCCCAGGGGGAAATTCACCCCTCCACTTT.

The chain is built from TRBV5-1 and TRBJ2-2, with D perhaps matching TRBD2 (6 bases). This CDR3 has 16 amino acids. Germline values: CDR1 SGHRS, CDR2 YFSETQ. The V end was cut by 2 bases, the J end by 1 base, with 12 bases between. CDR3 residues: CASSLSGTGNTGELFF. CDR3 DNA sequence: TGCGCCAGCAGCTTATCCGGGACTGGGAACACCGGGGAGCTGTTTTTT.

Only one count was recorded for this clone. The chain combines TRBV10-3 with TRBJ2-7, with 11 positions matching TRBD2. V was clipped by 0 bases and J by 4 bases; unmatched bases: 11. CDR3 length equals 18 residues. Germline V gene data show CDR1 as ENHRY and CDR2 as SYGVKD. In nucleotides, the CDR3 is TGTGCCATCAGTGAGTCACCACTTAGCGGGAGGGCCAGATACGAGCAGTACTTC. This sequence encodes CAISESPLSGRARYEQYF.

The chain links TRBV19 to TRBJ1-5; D is possibly TRBD1 (5 bases). Trimming removed 8 bases from V and 3 bases from J, with 14 bases in between. Germline values: CDR1 LNHDA, CDR2 SQIVND (reference sequence). The CDR3 loop spans 14 amino acids. CDR3 amino acids: CASSEQADNQPQHF. The CDR3 nucleotides read TGTGCCAGTTCGGAACAGGCTGACAATCAGCCCCAGCATTTT.

The V and J genes are TRBV28 and TRBJ1-6; D is unresolved. V lost 7 bases and J 0 bases, leaving 10 bases between the germline ends. The CDR3 has 15 amino acids. CDR1 and CDR2 from the germline V gene are MDHEN and SYDVKM. CDR3 in DNA: TGTGCCAGCAATCGAGGTCGCTCCTATAATTCACCCCTCCACTTT. Its protein is CASNRGRSYNSPLHF.

V usage is TRBV4-2 and J usage is TRBJ2-7; 7 bases are shared with TRBD2. V lost 4 bases, J lost 7 bases, and 7 bases stayed unmatched. This CDR3 region has 13 residues. Per germline, CDR1 LGHNA and CDR2 YNFKEQ. CDR3 in DNA: TGTGCCAGCAGCCCCGAGCGGGGACGGGAGCAGTACTTC. Residues: CASSPERGREQYF.

This clone was picked up one time. The rearrangement joins TRBV7-2 to TRBJ2-7; possibly TRBD2 for D (5 bases). Germline values: CDR1 SGHTA, CDR2 FQGNSA. The CDR3 contains 14 residues. Trimming removed 5 bases from V and 2 bases from J, with 13 bases in between. The CDR3 DNA reads TGTGCCAGCAGCCGCCCTAGCAGCGCCTACGAGCAGTACTTC. Translated, it gives CASSRPSSAYEQYF.

This clone was observed once. This chain uses TRBV11-2 with TRBJ2-5; possibly TRBD2 for D (5 bases). V was clipped by 0 bases and J by 8 bases, with 13 bases between them. CDR1 SGHAT and CDR2 FQNNGV come from the germline V gene. This CDR3 comprises 14 residues. Here the CDR3 reads CASSLEGLAPTQYF. The CDR3 nucleotides read TGTGCCAGCAGCTTAGAGGGCCTAGCCCCTACCCAGTACTTC. The full variable domain, in which reference TRBV11-2 and TRBJ2-5 provide the parts outside the CDR3, is EAGVAQSPRYKIIEKRQSVAFWCNPISGHATLYWYQQILGQGPKLLIQFQNNGVVDDSQLPKDRFSAERLKGVDSTLKIQPAKLEDSAVYLCASSLEGLAPTQYFGPGTRLLVL.

The rearrangement links TRBV4-2 to TRBJ1-4, with D unclear. The germline gives CDR1 LGHNA, CDR2 YNFKEQ. Trimming took off 0 bases at V and 0 bases at J, with 11 bases between the two ends. The CDR3 spans 17 residues. This CDR3 is CASSQDSLLATNEKLFF. DNA for the CDR3: TGTGCCAGCAGCCAAGACAGTCTTTTGGCAACTAATGAAAAACTGTTTTTT.

The chain recombines TRBV19 with TRBJ2-7, with D possibly TRBD2 on 6 matching bases. V was clipped by 4 bases and J by 6 bases, with 16 bases between them. CDR1 is LNHDA, CDR2 SQIVND, per germline (reference sequence). The CDR3 runs 14 residues. CDR3 nucleotide sequence: TGTGCCAGTAGTAATCCCGGGAGAGTTGGCGAGCAGTACTTC. It specifies CASSNPGRVGEQYF.

This CDR3 reads CASSATAYGYTF. In DNA form, the CDR3 reads TGTGCCAGCAGCGCGACAGCATATGGCTACACCTTC. The chain combines TRBV9 with TRBJ1-2; D is perhaps TRBD1 (5 bases). The germline CDR1 and CDR2 sequences are SGDLS and YYNGEE. V lost 3 bases to trimming and J lost 5 bases, with 8 bases between them. This CDR3 has 12 amino acids.

The chain employs TRBV24-1 and TRBJ2-5, with D possibly matching TRBD2 (6 bases). This CDR3 is 18 amino acids long. Germline V gene data show CDR1 as KGHDR and CDR2 as SFDVKD. Trimming took 9 bases from V and 2 from J, leaving 27 bases between them. This CDR3 reads CATQDSWEGDGGQETQYF. CDR3 coding DNA: TGTGCCACCCAAGACTCCTGGGAAGGGGACGGGGGTCAAGAGACCCAGTACTTC.

This clone came up once. The V and J genes are TRBV19 and TRBJ2-2, with 8 bases matching TRBD2. The CDR3 is 14 residues long. CDR1 is LNHDA and CDR2 is SQIVND in the germline V gene (reference sequence). The V and J ends lost 6 bases and 3 bases, in that order; junction bases with no gene match: 3. The chain's CDR3 is CASRSGGDTGELFF. In nucleotides, the CDR3 is TGTGCCAGTAGGTCGGGGGGGGACACCGGGGAGCTGTTTTTT.

The gene calls are TRBV27 and TRBJ2-7; D call uncertain. Germline CDR1 is MNHEY and CDR2 is SMNVEV (reference sequence). CDR3 size: 15 residues. Trimming took 4 bases from V and 0 from J, leaving 13 bases between them. The CDR3: CASSSMSLSSYEQYF. Here the CDR3 DNA reads TGTGCCAGCAGTTCCATGTCGTTGAGCTCCTACGAGCAGTACTTC.

The gene calls are TRBV19 and TRBJ2-3; maybe TRBD1 (6 bases). Deletions cut 9 bases from V and 1 base from J, with 17 bases between. The germline V gene has CDR1 LNHDA and CDR2 SQIVND (reference sequence). The CDR3 extends over 15 amino acids. In nucleotides, the CDR3 is TGTGCCAGCGCCCGACAGGCCCTAGGCACAGATACGCAGTATTTT. It yields the protein CASARQALGTDTQYF.

The CDR3 bases are TGTGCCAGTAGTGTGGGACTAGAGGCTGGTGAGCAGTTCTTC. Translated: CASSVGLEAGEQFF. V usage is TRBV19 and J usage is TRBJ2-1; 8 nucleotides agree with TRBD2. The germline V gene encodes CDR1 LNHDA and CDR2 SQIVND (reference sequence). V was pared by 5 bases and J by 9 bases, with 9 bases of the junction left unmatched. This CDR3 comprises 14 residues.

The CDR3 sequence: CASSPVQETQYF. Written as DNA, the CDR3 is TGTGCCAGCAGTCCGGTCCAAGAGACCCAGTACTTC. The chain couples TRBV6-2 or TRBV6-3 to TRBJ2-5; D not certain. CDR1 and CDR2 from the germline V gene are MNHEY and SVGEGT. The germline V and J ends were trimmed by 5 bases and 1 base, with 5 bases remaining between them. This CDR3 is built from 12 residues.

The chain is built from TRBV27 and TRBJ2-7, with TRBD2 matching over 7 bases. Germline CDR1 and CDR2: MNHEY and SMNVEV (reference sequence). V was pared by 1 base and J by 9 bases, with 12 bases of the junction left unmatched. This CDR3 has 15 amino acids. Here the CDR3 reads CASSLLGVGGLVQYF. The CDR3 bases are TGTGCCAGCAGTTTATTGGGGGTGGGAGGGCTTGTGCAGTACTTC.

The chain uses TRBV18 and TRBJ1-6, with TRBD1 matching over 7 bases. The germline gives CDR1 KGHSH, CDR2 LQKENI. The V gene end was trimmed by 4 bases and the J gene end by 12 bases; junction bases not matched to a gene: 12. This CDR3 comprises 15 residues. DNA of the CDR3: TGTGCCAGCTCACGAAAAGGACAGGAGTATTTACCCCTCCACTTT. Amino acid sequence: CASSRKGQEYLPLHF.

The rearrangement uses TRBV5-1 and TRBJ2-3; the match to TRBD1 covers 8 bases. This CDR3 is built from 16 residues. Germline CDR1 and CDR2: SGHRS and YFSETQ. The J segment lost 3 bases and the V segment lost 0 bases, leaving 6 bases of the junction unmatched. CDR3 region: CASSLDSGGATDTQYF. CDR3 DNA sequence: TGCGCCAGCAGCTTGGATTCAGGGGGCGCGACAGATACGCAGTATTTT.

The chain combines TRBV29-1 with TRBJ2-7, with 10 nucleotides matching TRBD2. CDR3 size: 13 residues. CDR1 is SQVTM and CDR2 is ANQGSEA in the germline V gene. The V gene end was trimmed by 8 bases and the J gene end by 6 bases; junction bases not matched to a gene: 10. CDR3 amino acids: CSIQAGGPLEQYF. In DNA form, the CDR3 reads TGCAGCATCCAAGCGGGAGGGCCTCTCGAGCAGTACTTC.